Detailed here is one T cell receptor beta chain. Its antigen is unidentified. These data originate in a study of T cell responses to AZD1222 COVID-19 vaccine. Study-level results: A rise in Spike-specific TCR breadth and depth followed two AZD1222 doses.

Data came from immunoSEQ multiplex PCR; TCRdb stores just in-frame clones and leaves some out. The sample gives about 120,000 clones, approximately 90% of which show up once; roughly 8.4% is in the top ten. Trimming cost V 5 bases and J 9 bases, with 17 bases left between them. Per the germline V gene, CDR1 is SGHTA and CDR2 is FQGTGA. This CDR3 is 13 amino acids long. This sequence joins TRBV7-3 and TRBJ2-7; D remains ambiguous. This material consisted of peripheral blood, taken on day 0 of AZD1222 vaccination. This TCR came from an adult in good health. This CDR3 is CASSPDRMDGQYF. CDR3 bases: TGTGCCAGCAGCCCCGACCGAATGGACGGGCAGTACTTC.